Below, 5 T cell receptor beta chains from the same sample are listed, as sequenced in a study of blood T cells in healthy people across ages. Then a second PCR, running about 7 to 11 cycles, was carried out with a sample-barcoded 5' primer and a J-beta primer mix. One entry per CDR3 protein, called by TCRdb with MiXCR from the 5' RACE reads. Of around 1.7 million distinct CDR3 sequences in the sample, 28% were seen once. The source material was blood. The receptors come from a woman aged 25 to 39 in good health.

The CDR3 DNA follows: TGTGCCAGCAGGGCGGACAGGGATCATGATCAGCCCCAGCATTTT. Translated, it gives CASRADRDHDQPQHF. V usage is TRBV12-3 or TRBV12-4 and J usage is TRBJ1-5; TRBD1 aligns across 8 bases. The CDR3 sequence is 15 residues long. V gave up 6 bases and J gave up 5 bases; unmatched junction bases: 9.

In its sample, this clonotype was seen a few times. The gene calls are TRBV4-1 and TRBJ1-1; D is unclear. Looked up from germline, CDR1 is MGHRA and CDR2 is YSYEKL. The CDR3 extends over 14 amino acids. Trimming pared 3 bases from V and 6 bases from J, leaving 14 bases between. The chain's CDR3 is CASSHRLMGSEAFF. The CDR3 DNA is TGCGCCAGCAGCCATCGACTGATGGGGTCTGAAGCTTTCTTT.

The CDR3 is CASSFQGLAADTQYF. The CDR3 region has the DNA TGTGCCAGCAGTTTCCAGGGACTAGCGGCAGATACGCAGTATTTT. The gene calls are TRBV12-3 or TRBV12-4 and TRBJ2-3; TRBD2 matches at 11 bases. CDR3 length: 15 residues. J gave up 4 bases and V 3 bases, and 3 bases lay outside the gene matches.

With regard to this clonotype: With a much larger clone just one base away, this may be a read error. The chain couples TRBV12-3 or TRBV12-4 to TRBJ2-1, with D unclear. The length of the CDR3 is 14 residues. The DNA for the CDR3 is TGTGCCAGCAGTTTAATCGGCGCAAACAATGAGCCGTTCTTC. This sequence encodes CASSLIGANNEPFF.

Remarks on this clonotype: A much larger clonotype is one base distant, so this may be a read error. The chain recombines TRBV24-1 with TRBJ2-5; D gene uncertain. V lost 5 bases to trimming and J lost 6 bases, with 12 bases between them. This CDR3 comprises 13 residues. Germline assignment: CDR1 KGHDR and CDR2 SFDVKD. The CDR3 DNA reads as TGTGCCACCAGTGGCAGAGGTACCCAGACCCAGTACTTC. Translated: CATSGRGTQTQYF.